This is a list of T cell receptor beta chains from one sample in a study of post-analysis software for immune sequencing data. TCRdb re-called the PCR reads with MiXCR, one entry per CDR3 protein. The data contain roughly 800,000 distinct CDR3 sequences, roughly half of them seen just once; the ten biggest clones take up 4.6%. Input material: blood. The receptor source for this set is a girl aged 5 to 17 with multiple sclerosis. CDR3s include the opening cysteine and the closing phenylalanine or tryptophan. Clone size is given for some rows only: seen once, a few or many times, or a class if the clone is expanded.

j_call: TRBJ2-1; clone_size: NA; v_call: TRBV5-1; cdr3_aa: CASSPRQGRYEQFF
j_call: TRBJ2-3; clone_size: NA; v_call: TRBV20-1; cdr3_aa: CSAPVDGPTDTQYF
j_call: TRBJ1-1; clone_size: NA; v_call: TRBV20-1; cdr3_aa: CSAPKPGSSTEAFF
j_call: TRBJ1-1; clone_size: NA; v_call: TRBV7-3; cdr3_aa: CASSPTEGSEAFF
j_call: TRBJ1-1; clone_size: NA; v_call: TRBV29-1; cdr3_aa: CSVGGFLNTEAFF
j_call: TRBJ2-5; clone_size: once; v_call: TRBV3-1; cdr3_aa: CASSQKVDGETQYF
j_call: TRBJ2-7; clone_size: few; v_call: TRBV12-3/TRBV12-4; cdr3_aa: CASSSELGRGSLEQYF
j_call: TRBJ1-5; clone_size: NA; v_call: TRBV6-1; cdr3_aa: CAGTPRQGAYQPQHF
j_call: TRBJ2-7; clone_size: few; v_call: TRBV7-2; cdr3_aa: CASSLFTRYEQYF
j_call: TRBJ2-1; clone_size: NA; v_call: TRBV29-1; cdr3_aa: CSVRGSGSHEQFF